The following is a T cell receptor beta chain sequence with its context. CDR3 length: 12 amino acids. Germline V lookup: CDR1 SQVTM, CDR2 ANQGSEA. The V end was cut by 4 bases, the J end by 7 bases, with 13 bases between. The sample originates from a study of cytomegalovirus exposure and HLA in healthy donors. The PCR used 60 Vbeta and 13 Jbeta primers. Assay: immunoSEQ multiplex PCR; the TCRdb copy retains only in-frame clones and omits some. The table has some 140,000 clones, 79% seen once; the top ten hold more than 3%. This receptor was taken from a female donor in good health and CMV-seronegative. The source material was PBMCs. J is TRBJ1-1 and V is TRBV29-1, with D perhaps matching TRBD1 (5 bases). In DNA, the CDR3 is TGCAGCGTTGGCAGGGAGGGTGTTGAAGCTTTCTTT. Its translation is CSVGREGVEAFF.